This T cell receptor (beta chain) was retrieved from a study of OX40 agonist ivuxolimab in advanced cancers. Trimming cost V 2 bases and J 15 bases; bases outside gene matches: 8. Germline CDR1 is SGHKS and CDR2 is YYEKEE (reference sequence). This CDR3 region has 12 residues. Assay: immunoSEQ multiplex PCR; the TCRdb copy retains only in-frame clones and omits some. The table has about 40,000 clones, approximately 85% seen once. This chain uses TRBV5-5 with TRBJ2-1, with TRBD2 matching 7 bases. This clonotype was sampled from an adult with an advanced solid tumor such as melanoma, head and neck, liver or kidney cancer. The sample was CD4+ or CD8+ T cells sorted from blood, taken in a trial of the OX40 agonist ivuxolimab. This chain's CDR3 is CASSLAGLLGFF. The DNA of the CDR3 is TGTGCCAGCAGCTTAGCGGGGCTTTTGGGGTTCTTC.